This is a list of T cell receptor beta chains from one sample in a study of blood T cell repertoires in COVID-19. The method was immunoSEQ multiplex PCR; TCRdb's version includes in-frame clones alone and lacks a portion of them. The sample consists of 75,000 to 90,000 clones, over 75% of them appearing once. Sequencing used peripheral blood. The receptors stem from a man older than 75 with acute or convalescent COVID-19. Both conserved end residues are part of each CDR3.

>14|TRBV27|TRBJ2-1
CASSHGLAGQEQFF
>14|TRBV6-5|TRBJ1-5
CASREGAWNQPQHF
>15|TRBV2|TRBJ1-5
CASSDEGDSNQPQHF
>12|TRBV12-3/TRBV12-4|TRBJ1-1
CASSYDRAEAFF
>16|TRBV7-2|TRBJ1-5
CASSLGQLGGNQPQHF
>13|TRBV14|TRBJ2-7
CASSRTGAGEQYF
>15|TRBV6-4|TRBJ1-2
CASSETGQGARGYTF
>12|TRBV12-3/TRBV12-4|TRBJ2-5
CASSFYQETQYF
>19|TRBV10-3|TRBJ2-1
CAISDGGTSGGSSYNEQFF
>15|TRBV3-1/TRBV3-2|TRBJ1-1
CASSHLQGARAEAFF
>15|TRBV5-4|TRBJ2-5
CASSFRTSRQETQYF
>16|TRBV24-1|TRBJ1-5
CATSDSNSMGNQPQHF
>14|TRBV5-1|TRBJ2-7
CASSLGGTPGGEYF
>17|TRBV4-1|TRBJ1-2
CASSQDTVVELNYGYTF
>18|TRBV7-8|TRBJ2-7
CASSSVRAGVRPLYEQYF
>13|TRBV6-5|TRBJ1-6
CASKTVLNSPLHF
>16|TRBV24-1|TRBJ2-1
CATSASGRSTYNEQFF
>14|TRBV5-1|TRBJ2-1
CASSPLAGVGEQFF
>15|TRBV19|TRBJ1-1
CASSMGEIVNTEAFF
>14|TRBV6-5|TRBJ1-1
CASSYGQSNTEAFF
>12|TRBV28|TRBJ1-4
CASRVSNEKLFF
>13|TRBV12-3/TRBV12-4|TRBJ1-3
CASSLNTGNTIYF
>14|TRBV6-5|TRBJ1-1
CASMTGPAATEAFF
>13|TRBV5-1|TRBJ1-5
CASSRDRGQPQHF
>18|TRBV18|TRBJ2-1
CASSLYQGSGSFYNEQFF
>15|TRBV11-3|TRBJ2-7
CASSTGLAGDYEQYF
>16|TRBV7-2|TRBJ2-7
CASSLGSGQGWSEQYF
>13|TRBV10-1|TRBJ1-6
CASSDQGGSPLHF
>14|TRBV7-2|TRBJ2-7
CASSPTGGLREQYF
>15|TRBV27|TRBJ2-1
CASHTVSGTLNEQFF
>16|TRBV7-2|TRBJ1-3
CASSLVSGHSGNTIYF
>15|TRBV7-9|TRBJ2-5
CASSLERQALVTQYF
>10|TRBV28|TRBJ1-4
CASRDEELFF
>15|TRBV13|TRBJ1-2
CASSPTGIDHYGYTF
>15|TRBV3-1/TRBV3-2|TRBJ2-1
CASSQDGSSYNEQFF
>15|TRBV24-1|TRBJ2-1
CATSDGTGGRNEQFF
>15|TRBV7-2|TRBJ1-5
CASSSRTGLNQPQHF
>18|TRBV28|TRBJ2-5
CASSPGTSVRRGQETQYF
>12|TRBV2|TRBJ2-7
CASSDGAYEQYF
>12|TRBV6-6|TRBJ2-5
CASSLVRETQYF
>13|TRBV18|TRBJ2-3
CASSQAGEDTQYF
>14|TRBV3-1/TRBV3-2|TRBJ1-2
CASSQDLSGYGYTF
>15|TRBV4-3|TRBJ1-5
CASSQSGQGNQPQHF
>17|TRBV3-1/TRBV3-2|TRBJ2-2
CASSQPRLAGVSGELFF
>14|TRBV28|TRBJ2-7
CASRPSAGGPEQYF
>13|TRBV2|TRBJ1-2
CASRKIQGPGYTF
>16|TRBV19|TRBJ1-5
CASSIGQGRSNQPQHF
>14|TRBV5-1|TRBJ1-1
CASSPEWRNTEAFF
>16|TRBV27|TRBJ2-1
CASSSYGTGGLLGQFF
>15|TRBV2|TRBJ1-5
CASRRDRWSNQPQHF